Following are 16 T cell receptor beta chains from one sample sequenced in a study of early stage breast cancer tumors. Libraries were prepared by immunoSEQ multiplex PCR; TCRdb keeps only in-frame clonotypes and omits some of them. The repertoire includes tens of thousands of clones, approximately 72% of them detected once, and around 7.2% sits in the top ten. Sequenced sample: blood. The source of these receptors is a person aged 50-59 years with breast cancer.

This chain links TRBV10-1 with TRBJ2-1, with D possibly TRBD1 on 8 matching bases. V dropped 2 bases and J dropped 10 bases, with 12 bases sitting between them. The germline gives CDR1 WNHNN, CDR2 SYGVQD (reference sequence). CDR3 size: 13 residues. CDR3 nucleotide sequence: TGCGCCAGCAGTGAGAACAGGGGGGGAGAGCAGTTCTTC. This gives the protein CASSENRGGEQFF.

The chain carries TRBV30 and TRBJ1-3, with D unclear. This CDR3 has 15 residues. Germline CDR1 reads GTSNPN; CDR2 reads SVGIG (reference sequence). The V gene lost 2 bases and the J gene lost 4 bases, with 15 bases spanning the gap. CDR3 nucleotide sequence: TGTGCCTGGAGTACCGGGAGTGCAAGGGGAAACACCATATATTTT. Protein product: CAWSTGSARGNTIYF.

The chain has TRBV19 and TRBJ1-2; 7 nucleotides align to TRBD1. The CDR3 loop spans 16 amino acids. Trimming cost V 3 bases and J 4 bases; bases outside gene matches: 11. The germline V gene has CDR1 LNHDA and CDR2 SQIVND (reference sequence). CDR3 loop: CASSIQLGGTAYGYTF. The CDR3 DNA reads as TGTGCCAGTAGTATTCAACTCGGCGGGACAGCCTATGGCTACACCTTC.

The chain recombines TRBV5-1 with TRBJ2-5, with 10 positions matching TRBD2. The CDR3 spans 16 residues. Germline V lookup: CDR1 SGHRS, CDR2 YFSETQ. V lost 0 bases, J lost 5 bases, and 7 bases stayed unmatched. The CDR3 region is CASSLEVAGGWETQYF. The CDR3 coding sequence is TGCGCCAGCAGCTTGGAAGTAGCGGGGGGCTGGGAGACCCAGTACTTC.

The chain carries TRBV11-3 and TRBJ2-1; 9 nucleotides line up with TRBD2. The V and J ends lost 1 base and 4 bases, in that order; junction bases with no gene match: 2. Germline V gene data show CDR1 as SGHNT and CDR2 as YENEEA. This CDR3 is built from 15 residues. CDR3 sequence (DNA): TGTGCCAGCAGCTTAGGACTAGCGGAATACAATGAGCAGTTCTTC. Encoded protein: CASSLGLAEYNEQFF.

This rearrangement joins TRBV5-4 to TRBJ2-1; 8 bases align to TRBD1. From germline, CDR1 is SGHNT and CDR2 YYREEE (reference sequence). The junction had 4 bases not matched to a gene; V was cut back by 0 bases and J by 5 bases. The CDR3 length is 15 residues. The CDR3 reads CASSLGQGRNNEQFF. CDR3 coding DNA: TGTGCCAGCAGCTTGGGACAGGGGCGCAACAATGAGCAGTTCTTC.

V and J are TRBV15 and TRBJ2-3, with 15 bases aligning to TRBD2. The CDR3 spans 18 residues. In germline, CDR1 is LNHNV, CDR2 YYDKDF (reference sequence). The J segment lost 8 bases and the V segment lost 0 bases, leaving 9 bases of the junction unmatched. Written as DNA, the CDR3 is TGTGCCACCAGCAGAGATGGACTAGCGGGAGGGCAGCCAGGTACGCAGTATTTT. Protein sequence: CATSRDGLAGGQPGTQYF.

This clone was observed a single time. This chain links TRBV5-4 with TRBJ1-1; TRBD1 agrees at 10 bases. In germline, CDR1 is SGHNT, CDR2 YYREEE (reference sequence). The ends lost 2 bases at V and 1 base at J; junction bases unmatched: 2. CDR3 length: 15 residues. The CDR3 nucleotides are TGTGCCAGCAGCTTTCGACAGGGGGCGAACACTGAAGCTTTCTTT. Residues: CASSFRQGANTEAFF.

The chain couples TRBV2 to TRBJ1-2; possibly TRBD1 for D (5 bases). Germline values: CDR1 SNHLY, CDR2 FYNNEI. The CDR3 spans 16 residues. The V gene lost 7 bases and the J gene lost 2 bases, with 20 bases spanning the gap. The CDR3 protein is CASKRTGGGNNYGYTF. CDR3 sequence (DNA): TGTGCCAGCAAGCGTACTGGGGGGGGTAACAACTATGGCTACACCTTC.

The chain joins TRBV29-1 to TRBJ2-5; D uncertain. Germline CDR1 reads SQVTM; CDR2 reads ANQGSEA. CDR3 length equals 12 residues. Trimming left V 3 bases short and J 1 base short, with 6 bases between. The DNA for the CDR3 is TGCAGCGTTGACCACGGCCAAGAGACCCAGTACTTC. Residues: CSVDHGQETQYF.

V is TRBV30 and J is TRBJ1-2, with unresolved D. Trimming took 1 base from V and 7 from J, leaving 10 bases between them. The CDR3 extends over 12 amino acids. CDR1 GTSNPN and CDR2 SVGIG come from the germline V gene (reference sequence). For the CDR3, the DNA is TGTGCCTGGAGTGGGAGGGTTGCTGGCTACACCTTC. Translating it yields CAWSGRVAGYTF.

This chain uses TRBV11-3 with TRBJ2-2; 11 positions match TRBD1. The V segment lost 0 bases and the J segment 4 bases; nucleotides outside the gene matches: 13. CDR1 and CDR2 (germline): SGHNT, YENEEA. CDR3 length: 20 amino acids. CDR3 protein: CASSLDPGDRGIKLTGELFF. CDR3 coding DNA: TGTGCCAGCAGCTTAGACCCGGGGGACAGGGGGATCAAACTCACCGGGGAGCTGTTTTTT.

The chain uses TRBV6-5 and TRBJ1-2; the match to TRBD1 covers 8 bases. The CDR3 extends over 14 amino acids. V gave up 6 bases and J gave up 5 bases; unmatched junction bases: 8. Germline-derived CDR1 and CDR2 are MNHEY and SVGAGI. CDR3 loop: CASRPGGSTYGYTF. The CDR3 coding sequence is TGTGCCAGCAGGCCAGGGGGCAGTACTTATGGCTACACCTTC.

The chain combines TRBV4-3 with TRBJ2-1, with D tentatively TRBD1 (6 bases). Germline lookup yields CDR1 LGHNA and CDR2 YSLEER. V shed 4 bases and J shed 8 bases, with 15 bases lying between them. The CDR3 extends over 14 amino acids. CDR3: CASSLIGTSDEQFF. The CDR3 nucleotides are TGCGCCAGCAGCCTCATTGGGACAAGCGATGAGCAGTTCTTC.

V is TRBV10-3 and J is TRBJ1-2; D possibly corresponds to TRBD1 (6 bases). Germline CDR1 ENHRY, CDR2 SYGVKD. V lost 3 bases to trimming and J lost 6 bases, with 11 bases between them. The CDR3 contains 13 residues. The CDR3 protein is CAISESGEDGYTF. CDR3 nucleotide sequence: TGTGCCATCAGTGAATCAGGGGAAGATGGCTACACCTTC.

The V and J genes are TRBV2 and TRBJ2-7, with 8 bases fitting TRBD2. After removal of 6 bases from V and 4 bases from J, the junction contained 11 bases not matched to a gene. Per the germline V gene, CDR1 is SNHLY and CDR2 is FYNNEI. The CDR3 consists of 15 residues. The CDR3 region is CASRAGLAKEYEQYF. In DNA, the CDR3 is TGTGCCAGCAGAGCCGGACTAGCTAAGGAATACGAGCAGTACTTC.